Listed below are T cell receptor beta chains from one sample, sequenced in a study of CD8 T cells in Susac syndrome. TCRdb recomputed calls from the immunoSEQ multiplex PCR reads with MiXCR, one row per CDR3 protein. The sample holds about 200,000 distinct CDR3 sequences; approximately 95% are singletons and the top ten take around 0.08%. Sequenced sample: CD4+ T cells from PBMCs. The receptors come from a human donor with multiple sclerosis. The CDR3 runs from the conserved cysteine through the conserved F or W. Fields, in order: V gene, D gene, clone size, J gene, CDR3 protein, CDR3 DNA. A D gene is named only where the DNA matches it firmly. Clone size is shown for a subset of rows, as once, few, many or a class of expanded clone.

TRBV29-1	-	few	TRBJ1-1	CSAARGSNTEAFF	TGCAGCGCAGCCAGGGGTTCGAACACTGAAGCTTTCTTT
TRBV15	TRBD1	-	TRBJ2-5	CATSRGDRGYQETQYF	TGTGCCACCAGCAGAGGGGACAGGGGCTACCAAGAGACCCAGTACTTC
TRBV5-4	-	-	TRBJ1-2	CASSRQARLEGGYTF	TGTGCCAGCAGCCGCCAGGCGAGGCTCGAGGGTGGCTACACCTTC
TRBV10-3	TRBD1	-	TRBJ2-1	CAISARDSIDEQFF	TGTGCCATCAGTGCTAGGGACAGTATTGATGAGCAGTTCTTC
TRBV29-1	TRBD1	-	TRBJ2-3	CSVPGTGILDTQYF	TGCAGCGTCCCCGGGACAGGGATTTTGGATACGCAGTATTTT
TRBV20-1	-	-	TRBJ1-1	CSPGAGDTEAFF	TGCAGTCCAGGGGCGGGCGACACTGAAGCTTTCTTT
TRBV19	-	few	TRBJ1-2	CASSPGDYGYTF	TGTGCCAGTAGCCCAGGGGACTATGGCTACACCTTC
TRBV4-2	TRBD1	-	TRBJ2-7	CASSQALTGTGESEQYF	TGTGCCAGCAGCCAAGCACTAACCGGGACAGGGGAAAGCGAGCAGTACTTC
TRBV6-6	-	-	TRBJ1-2	CASLDSPYYGYTF	TGTGCCAGCTTGGACAGTCCTTACTATGGCTACACCTTC
TRBV7-9	TRBD1	-	TRBJ1-2	CASSDKGTGNYGYTF	TGTGCCAGCAGCGACAAAGGGACAGGGAACTATGGCTACACCTTC
TRBV29-1	-	-	TRBJ1-1	CSVEDLGTPGGGTEAFF	TGCAGCGTTGAAGATCTTGGGACCCCGGGCGGGGGCACTGAAGCTTTCTTT
TRBV29-1	-	-	TRBJ2-5	CSGHSQGVETQYF	TGCAGCGGACATAGCCAGGGTGTGGAGACCCAGTACTTC
TRBV20-1	TRBD2	-	TRBJ2-1	CSARDGGTSGYNEQFF	TGCAGTGCTAGAGATGGTGGGACTAGCGGCTACAATGAGCAGTTCTTC
TRBV3-1	-	-	TRBJ2-5	CASSQVSVETQYF	TGTGCCAGCAGCCAAGTTAGTGTGGAGACCCAGTACTTC
TRBV29-1	-	-	TRBJ1-1	CSTGGTNTEAFF	TGCAGCACGGGGGGGACGAACACTGAAGCTTTCTTT
TRBV20-1	TRBD2	-	TRBJ2-1	CSARGSTSGGIYEQFF	TGCAGTGCTAGAGGGTCCACTAGCGGGGGGATATATGAGCAGTTCTTC
TRBV20-1	-	-	TRBJ1-5	CSAKHPLSNQPQHF	TGCAGTGCTAAGCACCCATTAAGCAATCAGCCCCAGCATTTT
TRBV9	-	-	TRBJ2-1	CASSVVGGLRNEQFF	TGTGCCAGCAGCGTAGTTGGGGGTTTAAGGAATGAGCAGTTCTTC
TRBV30	TRBD1	-	TRBJ1-6	CAWTTGVTLHF	TGTGCCTGGACGACAGGGGTTACCCTCCACTTT
TRBV5-1	-	once	TRBJ1-1	CASSLAATGYTEAFF	TGCGCCAGCAGCTTGGCGGCTACGGGGTACACTGAAGCTTTCTTT
TRBV24-1	TRBD1	-	TRBJ2-5	CATSDGDRASQETQYF	TGTGCCACCAGTGATGGCGACAGGGCCTCTCAAGAGACCCAGTACTTC
TRBV24-1	TRBD1	-	TRBJ2-3	CARKGDSCTDTQYF	TGTGCCAGGAAAGGGGACAGCTGCACAGATACGCAGTATTTT
TRBV3-1	-	-	TRBJ2-7	CASSHGVYEQYF	TGTGCCAGCAGCCATGGGGTGTACGAGCAGTACTTC
TRBV4-2	TRBD1	once	TRBJ2-1	CASSQGTGFNEQFF	TGTGCCAGCAGCCAAGGGACAGGTTTCAATGAGCAGTTCTTC
TRBV18	-	-	TRBJ2-7	CASCGEYEQYF	TGTGCCAGTTGCGGGGAGTACGAGCAGTACTTC
TRBV6-1	-	-	TRBJ1-1	CASSFGDGRVGIDTEAFF	TGTGCCAGCAGCTTCGGGGACGGCAGGGTCGGAATTGACACTGAAGCTTTCTTT
TRBV15	-	-	TRBJ1-6	CAASRGRDSPLHF	TGTGCCGCCTCCAGAGGCCGGGATTCACCCCTCCACTTT
TRBV20-1	TRBD1	-	TRBJ1-2	CSASDRDFYGYTF	TGCAGTGCTAGTGACAGGGACTTCTATGGCTACACCTTC
TRBV3-1	-	once	TRBJ1-2	CASLPSEAGNYGYTF	TGTGCCAGCCTACCCTCGGAGGCAGGGAATTATGGCTACACCTTC
TRBV3-1	-	-	TRBJ1-6	CASSQGHPNSPLHF	TGTGCCAGCAGCCAGGGACACCCTAATTCACCCCTCCACTTT
TRBV12-3/TRBV12-4	TRBD1	-	TRBJ1-5	CASTRDRGNQPQHF	TGTGCCAGCACCCGGGACAGGGGGAATCAGCCCCAGCATTTT
TRBV29-1	TRBD1	few	TRBJ2-7	CSVGQQNYEQYF	TGCAGCGTGGGACAGCAAAATTACGAGCAGTACTTC
TRBV15	-	-	TRBJ1-2	CATSQGAANYGYTF	TGTGCCACCAGCCAAGGGGCAGCAAACTATGGCTACACCTTC
TRBV12-3/TRBV12-4	TRBD1	-	TRBJ1-6	CASSLEGQRNSPLHF	TGTGCCAGCAGTCTTGAGGGACAGCGGAATTCACCCCTCCACTTT
TRBV3-1	-	-	TRBJ2-2	CASSPPWGNTGELFF	TGTGCCAGCAGCCCACCTTGGGGGAACACCGGGGAGCTGTTTTTT
TRBV30	-	-	TRBJ1-6	CAWRIWASSYNSPLHF	TGTGCCTGGAGAATTTGGGCGAGCTCCTATAATTCACCCCTCCACTTT
TRBV9	-	-	TRBJ2-3	CASSLDPSDTQYF	TGTGCCAGCAGCCTTGACCCTAGTGATACGCAGTATTTT
TRBV30	-	-	TRBJ1-2	CAWRSGPNYGYTF	TGTGCCTGGAGGTCAGGACCTAACTATGGCTACACCTTC
TRBV29-1	-	-	TRBJ2-5	CSVRASEGETQYF	TGCAGCGTCCGGGCTTCGGAGGGAGAGACCCAGTACTTC
TRBV3-1	TRBD2	once	TRBJ2-1	CASSQDRGTSANEQFF	TGTGCCAGCAGCCAAGACCGAGGGACTAGCGCTAATGAGCAGTTCTTC
TRBV3-1	-	-	TRBJ2-4	CASSQDLWENIQYF	TGTGCCAGCAGCCAAGACCTCTGGGAAAACATTCAGTACTTC
TRBV30	-	-	TRBJ2-5	CAWSEGGPGGETQYF	TGTGCCTGGAGTGAAGGAGGGCCTGGGGGAGAGACCCAGTACTTC
TRBV12-3/TRBV12-4	-	-	TRBJ2-5	CASTIGGRGGETQYF	TGTGCCAGCACCATCGGGGGCAGGGGCGGAGAGACCCAGTACTTC
TRBV5-1	-	-	TRBJ2-7	CASTDNNGAEQYF	TGCGCCAGCACCGACAATAACGGGGCCGAGCAGTACTTC
TRBV9	-	-	TRBJ2-1	CASSVGGRGQGDEQFF	TGTGCCAGCAGCGTAGGTGGGCGAGGGCAAGGCGATGAGCAGTTCTTC
TRBV12-5	-	-	TRBJ1-2	CASGLVQSSYGYTF	TGTGCTAGTGGTTTGGTACAATCAAGCTATGGCTACACCTTC
TRBV2	-	-	TRBJ2-3	CASSEQIAMQYF	TGTGCCAGCAGTGAACAAATTGCGATGCAGTATTTT
TRBV29-1	-	-	TRBJ2-5	CSVGQGGQETQYF	TGCAGCGTTGGGCAGGGGGGACAAGAGACCCAGTACTTC
TRBV27	TRBD1	-	TRBJ1-3	CASRLTGGNGNTIYF	TGTGCCAGCCGCCTAACAGGGGGGAACGGAAACACCATATATTTT
TRBV7-9	-	-	TRBJ2-7	CASSLAVRGSSEQYF	TGTGCCAGCAGCTTGGCCGTCCGGGGAAGTAGCGAGCAGTACTTC
TRBV29-1	-	-	TRBJ1-1	CSVDRPFRQGRVETEAFF	TGCAGCGTTGACCGCCCGTTCAGGCAGGGTCGCGTGGAGACTGAAGCTTTCTTT
TRBV30	-	-	TRBJ1-6	CAWSPLNSYNSPLHF	TGTGCCTGGAGTCCATTGAACAGCTATAATTCACCCCTCCACTTT